One sample yielded the 19 T cell receptor beta chains listed below, sequenced in a study of T cell repertoires in aging, cancer and after chemotherapy. Amplification of TCR beta used genomic DNA extracted from peripheral blood. Multiplex touch-down PCR with TRB-A/B primers amplified rearranged V-D-J TRB sequences. Using its own MiXCR run on the multiplex PCR reads, TCRdb lists one record per CDR3 protein. The profile shows 10,000 to 15,000 distinct CDR3 sequences, around a quarter of them singletons. Sequenced material: blood. The receptors were sampled from a human donor with a blood cancer.

This clonotype was recorded a few times. The chain recombines TRBV20-1 with TRBJ1-3; no reliable D call. The V end was cut by 0 bases, the J end by 2 bases, with 8 bases between. Germline CDR1 reads DFQATT; CDR2 reads SNEGSKA (reference sequence). This CDR3 is 14 amino acids long. The CDR3, as DNA: TGCAGTGCTAGAGATCGACTGCCTGGAAACACCATATATTTT. Its translation: CSARDRLPGNTIYF.

Regarding this clonotype: Since the CDR3 does not end with the conserved phenylalanine or tryptophan, this likely comes from a read error. The gene calls are TRBV6-4 and TRBJ1-1; no clear D gene. Germline V gives CDR1 MRHNA, CDR2 SNTAGT. The V and J ends lost 2 bases and 1 base respectively, with 5 bases between them. The CDR3 runs to 13 residues. The CDR3 DNA reads TGTGCCAGCAGTGACAGGGAGAACACTGAAGCTTTCCTT. This codes for CASSDRENTEAFL.

The chain's CDR3 is CASTRGGNYGYTF. The CDR3 DNA reads TGTGCCAGCACTCGAGGGGGGAACTATGGCTACACCTTC. This rearrangement joins TRBV11-2 to TRBJ1-2; a possible D gene is TRBD1 (6 bases). Germline V gene lookup returns CDR1 SGHAT and CDR2 FQNNGV. CDR3 size: 13 residues. Trimming left V 7 bases short and J 2 bases short, with 11 bases between. The entire variable domain, with the rest obtained from reference TRBV11-2 and TRBJ1-2, is as follows: EAGVAQSPRYKIIEKRQSVAFWCNPISGHATLYWYQQILGQGPKLLIQFQNNGVVDDSQLPKDRFSAERLKGVDSTLKIQPAKLEDSAVYLCASTRGGNYGYTFGSGTRLTVV.

In its sample, this clonotype is medium-sized. The chain links TRBV30 to TRBJ1-3; tentative D call: TRBD1 (5 bases). The germline V gene has CDR1 GTSNPN and CDR2 SVGIG (reference sequence). The CDR3 runs 13 residues. The V gene lost 4 bases and the J gene lost 4 bases, with 11 bases spanning the gap. DNA of the CDR3: TGTGCCTGGAATAGGGGTACGGGAAACACCATATATTTT. Amino acids: CAWNRGTGNTIYF.

This CDR3 reads CSASGGGTGELFF. CDR3 nucleotides: TGCAGTGCTAGCGGGGGGGGCACCGGGGAGCTGTTTTTT. This chain uses TRBV20-1 with TRBJ2-2; the match to TRBD2 covers 8 bases. This CDR3 has 13 amino acids. The V and J ends lost 3 bases and 4 bases, in that order; junction bases with no gene match: 1. Germline V gives CDR1 DFQATT, CDR2 SNEGSKA (reference sequence).

This clonotype came up many times. This rearrangement joins TRBV7-3 to TRBJ2-2; a weak D match, TRBD2 (6 bases). V shed 5 bases and J shed 1 base, with 14 bases lying between them. The CDR3 sequence is 16 residues long. The germline CDR1 and CDR2 sequences are SGHTA and FQGTGA. CDR3 bases: TGTGCCAGCAGCCCGCCCGGGAGAGGGAACACCGGGGAGCTGTTTTTT. Protein: CASSPPGRGNTGELFF.

This clonotype ranks as medium-sized. The rearrangement joins TRBV12-3 or TRBV12-4 to TRBJ2-1; 12 bases are a match to TRBD2. The CDR3 loop spans 15 amino acids. Trimming at V came to 5 bases and at J to 6 bases, leaving 5 bases not matched to a gene. The DNA for the CDR3 is TGTGCCAGCAGTCCACTAGCGGGAGGACTCAATGAGCAGTTCTTC. This encodes CASSPLAGGLNEQFF.

The sample holds a few counts of this clonotype. The V and J genes are TRBV11-1 and TRBJ1-2; D not certain. The V and J ends lost 6 bases and 5 bases respectively, with 13 bases between them. The CDR3 consists of 13 residues. Per the germline V gene, CDR1 is SGHAT and CDR2 is FQDESV (reference sequence). The CDR3 region is CASRPSSSYGYTF. The CDR3 DNA follows: TGTGCCAGCAGACCATCAAGTTCTTATGGCTACACCTTC.

As to this clonotype: This may stem from a read error, because a much larger clone lies one nucleotide away. The chain combines TRBV19 with TRBJ2-1, with D possibly TRBD1 on 6 matching bases. The CDR3 consists of 13 residues. The V end lost 5 bases, the J end lost 10 bases, and 15 bases lay between the germline ends. CDR1 and CDR2 (germline): LNHDA, SQIVND (reference sequence). The CDR3 DNA sequence: TGTGCCAGTAGTCAGGGGTTCTCCTACGAGCAGTTCTTC. It encodes CASSQGFSYEQFF.

This chain connects TRBV5-4 to TRBJ2-1, with 8 bases matching TRBD2. V trimming: 2 bases; J trimming: 5 bases; junction bases outside the gene matches: 9. Germline CDR1 SGHNT, CDR2 YYREEE (reference sequence). This CDR3 has 16 residues. In nucleotides, the CDR3 is TGTGCCAGCAGCTTTTACCGAGGACTAGCCGACAATGAGCAGTTCTTC. Translating it yields CASSFYRGLADNEQFF.

The chain joins TRBV5-5 to TRBJ2-7; 11 bases are shared with TRBD1. The CDR3 has 15 amino acids. Germline V gene sequence: CDR1 SGHKS, CDR2 YYEKEE (reference sequence). Trimming at V came to 5 bases and at J to 2 bases, leaving 6 bases not matched to a gene. CDR3: CASRFGQGAPYEQYV. Written as DNA, the CDR3 is TGTGCCAGCAGATTCGGACAGGGGGCCCCCTACGAGCAGTACGTC.

V gene TRBV5-1 combines with J gene TRBJ2-7, with 9 bases identical to TRBD2. Germline CDR1 SGHRS, CDR2 YFSETQ. This CDR3 has 14 residues. J gave up 4 bases and V 7 bases, and 9 bases lay outside the gene matches. The CDR3 region has the DNA TGCGCCAGCGGCGACGGCGGGGGGGCATACGAGCAGTACTTC. This translates into CASGDGGGAYEQYF.

This clonotype rates as medium-sized. The rearrangement joins TRBV18 to TRBJ1-6; D call uncertain. The CDR3 has 16 amino acids. Germline V gene lookup returns CDR1 KGHSH and CDR2 LQKENI. The ends were cut back, 2 bases at V and 7 bases at J, with 15 bases in the middle. The CDR3 here is CASSPNEGGRNSPLHF. CDR3 nucleotides: TGTGCCAGCTCACCAAACGAGGGCGGGAGGAATTCACCCCTCCACTTT.

This clonotype was detected a few times. V gene TRBV19 combines with J gene TRBJ2-1, with no clear D. The CDR3 sequence is 14 residues long. Germline values: CDR1 LNHDA, CDR2 SQIVND (reference sequence). The V gene lost 4 bases and the J gene lost 1 base, with 8 bases spanning the gap. In nucleotides, the CDR3 is TGTGCCAGTAGTACCCTAGTTTCCTACAATGAGCAGTTCTTC. Translating it yields CASSTLVSYNEQFF.

The genes are TRBV29-1 and TRBJ2-2; 7 bases match TRBD2. Germline lookup yields CDR1 SQVTM and CDR2 ANQGSEA. The CDR3 runs 15 residues. This chain's CDR3 is CIFSVGGAHTGELFF. The CDR3 DNA reads as TGCATCTTCTCTGTGGGAGGGGCGCATACCGGGGAGCTGTTTTTT.

About this clonotype: This may stem from a read error, because a much larger clone lies one nucleotide away. V is TRBV18 and J is TRBJ2-1, with 7 bases matching TRBD2. Germline trimming cut 4 bases from V and 2 bases from J; bases unmatched to any gene: 11. The length of the CDR3 is 17 residues. Germline V CDR1 and CDR2: KGHSH, LQKENI. CDR3 loop: CASSLTGSGLAYNEQFF. The CDR3 nucleotides are TGTGCCAGCTCACTGACCGGCTCCGGACTAGCCTACAATGAGCAGTTCTTC.

This clonotype was found a few times. The chain employs TRBV24-1 and TRBJ1-2, with 7 positions matching TRBD1. The CDR3 is made up of 15 amino acids. V lost 6 bases to trimming and J lost 6 bases; unmatched junction nucleotides: 12. The germline V gene has CDR1 KGHDR and CDR2 SFDVKD. CDR3 amino acids: CATSKGARGVDGYTF. The CDR3 coding sequence is TGTGCCACCAGTAAGGGGGCGCGCGGGGTGGATGGCTACACCTTC.

The J gene is TRBJ2-3, the V gene TRBV24-1; D is unclear. The V end was cut by 4 bases, the J end by 2 bases, with 6 bases between. CDR1 is KGHDR, CDR2 SFDVKD, per germline. The CDR3 runs to 13 residues. The CDR3 sequence: CATSDTITDTQYF. The CDR3 DNA reads as TGTGCCACCAGTGACACAATCACAGATACGCAGTATTTT.

On this clonotype itself: This could be a read error, since a much larger clone is one nucleotide away. J is TRBJ1-5 and V is TRBV10-3; D not resolved. This CDR3 region has 14 residues. Germline V gene sequence: CDR1 ENHRY, CDR2 SYGVKD. Trimming shortened V by 5 bases and J by 3 bases, and 11 bases separated the two germline ends. CDR3 region: CAISTGRHNQPQHF. The DNA of the CDR3 is TGTGCCATCAGTACCGGACGGCACAATCAGCCCCAGCATTTT.